Listed here are 20 T cell receptor beta chains from one sample, sequenced in a study of blood T cell repertoires in COVID-19. Assay used: immunoSEQ multiplex PCR; TCRdb lists only in-frame clones, some missing. The repertoire holds hundreds of thousands of clones, with roughly 85% as singletons. The sequenced sample was PBMCs or T cells enriched from blood (not recorded which). The receptors originated from a woman between 45 and 65 years old who had been exposed to COVID-19.

The CDR3 region has the DNA TGTGCCATCAGGACTGACAGGAGCCGCACAGATACGCAGTATTTT. Its translation: CAIRTDRSRTDTQYF. This sequence joins TRBV10-3 and TRBJ2-3; D might be TRBD1 (6 bases). In germline, CDR1 is ENHRY, CDR2 SYGVKD. V gave up 6 bases and J gave up 1 base, with 14 bases separating them. CDR3 length: 15 residues.

In nucleotides, the CDR3 is TGTGCCAGCAGTGTCTCAGGGGGAAGGGGTGGCGAGCAGTACTTC. Encoded protein: CASSVSGGRGGEQYF. This sequence joins TRBV2 and TRBJ2-7, with TRBD1 identical over 7 bases. This CDR3 has 15 residues. V lost 4 bases and J lost 6; bases outside the gene matches: 12. Germline lookup yields CDR1 SNHLY and CDR2 FYNNEI.

This chain links TRBV15 with TRBJ1-2, with D possibly TRBD1 on 5 matching bases. The CDR3 is 13 amino acids. Germline V CDR1 and CDR2: LNHNV, YYDKDF (reference sequence). V was shortened by 4 bases and J by 8 bases, with 14 bases between the two germline ends. The CDR3 region has the DNA TGTGCCACCAGCAACCAACAGGAAAGAGGCTACACCTTC. This gives the protein CATSNQQERGYTF.

The chain combines TRBV6-5 with TRBJ2-1; 8 nucleotides agree with TRBD2. The CDR3 has 14 residues. Unmatched junction bases numbered 7, after V lost 7 bases and J lost 5 bases. Germline assignment: CDR1 MNHEY and CDR2 SVGAGI. In DNA form, the CDR3 reads TGTGCCAGCAAAATGAGCGGGGGAAACAATGAGCAGTTCTTC. Translating it yields CASKMSGGNNEQFF.

This chain links TRBV6-2 or TRBV6-3 with TRBJ2-5; 9 nucleotides agree with TRBD1. Trimming took 6 bases from V and 5 from J; bases not matched to a gene: 10. The CDR3 loop spans 15 amino acids. Germline V CDR1 and CDR2: MNHEY, SVGEGT. CDR3: CASSPDRGWLETQYF. In DNA, the CDR3 is TGTGCCAGCAGCCCCGACAGGGGGTGGTTGGAGACCCAGTACTTC.

This chain links TRBV2 with TRBJ2-2; 16 nucleotides agree with TRBD2. The trim removed 6 bases at V and 7 bases at J, leaving 8 bases unmatched. The germline V gene encodes CDR1 SNHLY and CDR2 FYNNEI. This CDR3 region has 17 residues. In DNA, the CDR3 is TGTGCCAGCAGCGGGACTAGCGGGGGGGCCGGAATCGGGGAGCTGTTTTTT. This sequence encodes CASSGTSGGAGIGELFF.

The chain links TRBV20-1 to TRBJ2-1; 8 bases are a match to TRBD1. Germline loops: CDR1 DFQATT, CDR2 SNEGSKA (reference sequence). CDR3 length: 11 residues. V was clipped by 5 bases and J by 7 bases; unmatched bases: 1. CDR3 DNA sequence: TGCAGTGCTTACAGGGGGAATGAGCAGTTCTTC. Translated: CSAYRGNEQFF.

The chain has TRBV7-2 and TRBJ2-1, with a weak D call TRBD1 (5 bases). The V gene's germline CDR1 is SGHTA and CDR2 FQGNSA. The CDR3 spans 15 residues. V was pared by 5 bases and J by 9 bases, with 20 bases between. In nucleotides, the CDR3 is TGTGCCAGCAGCGTCCGGAGCCGAGGACATGGTGAGCAGTTCTTC. Translating it yields CASSVRSRGHGEQFF.

The chain carries TRBV3-1 (or the pseudogene TRBV3-2) and TRBJ1-5, with TRBD1 identical over 8 bases. The CDR3 sequence is 15 residues long. Germline V gene lookup returns CDR1 LGHDT and CDR2 YNNKEL (reference sequence). Trimming removed 3 bases from V and 5 bases from J; junction bases left unmatched: 6. In DNA form, the CDR3 reads TGTGCCAGCAGCCATACAGGGGGTGTGGATCAGCCCCAGCATTTT. Protein: CASSHTGGVDQPQHF.

The chain combines TRBV7-9 with TRBJ2-1; 10 bases fit TRBD1. Germline V gene sequence: CDR1 SEHNR, CDR2 FQNEAQ (reference sequence). V was pared by 5 bases and J by 5 bases, with 6 bases of the junction left unmatched. The CDR3 has 15 amino acids. CDR3 sequence reads: CASSPRTGGDNEQFF. CDR3 coding DNA: TGTGCCAGCAGCCCGAGGACAGGGGGGGACAATGAGCAGTTCTTC.

The chain recombines TRBV29-1 with TRBJ1-2; 7 bases map to TRBD1. CDR1 and CDR2 (germline): SQVTM, ANQGSEA. J lost 5 bases, V lost 6 bases, and 15 bases had no gene match. This CDR3 has 15 amino acids. CDR3: CSVGSGQSLGYGYTF. CDR3 in DNA: TGCAGCGTGGGGTCGGGACAGAGCCTTGGTTATGGCTACACCTTC. Using reference TRBV29-1 and TRBJ1-2 for the parts outside the CDR3, the full variable domain is SAVISQKPSRDICQRGTSLTIQCQVDSQVTMMFWYRQQPGQSLTLIATANQGSEATYESGFVIDKFPISRPNLTFSTLTVSNMSPEDSSIYLCSVGSGQSLGYGYTFGSGTRLTVV.

This sequence joins TRBV7-8 and TRBJ1-6, with 8 bases lining up with TRBD1. Germline V gene lookup returns CDR1 SGHVS and CDR2 FQNEAQ. Losses at the gene ends were 5 bases for V and 7 bases for J; bases not matched to a gene: 7. The CDR3 extends over 15 amino acids. CDR3 sequence (DNA): TGTGCCAGCAGCCGCGGACAGGGTGAAAATTCACCCCTCCACTTT. This encodes CASSRGQGENSPLHF.

The rearrangement links TRBV7-3 to TRBJ2-7; D might be TRBD2 (5 bases). The length of the CDR3 is 13 residues. Germline V gene sequence: CDR1 SGHTA, CDR2 FQGTGA. Trimming took off 2 bases at V and 5 bases at J, with 10 bases between the two ends. The CDR3 loop is CASSLGPGNEQYF. In DNA form, the CDR3 reads TGTGCCAGCAGCTTAGGTCCCGGGAACGAGCAGTACTTC.

The rearrangement links TRBV28 to TRBJ2-1; a weak D match, TRBD1 (8 bases). Germline V lookup: CDR1 MDHEN, CDR2 SYDVKM. Trimming removed 5 bases from V and 7 bases from J, with 21 bases in between. The CDR3 is 16 amino acids. This chain's CDR3 is CASSPQGGVLRNEQFF. CDR3 in DNA: TGTGCCAGCAGTCCACAGGGGGGGGTTCTACGAAATGAGCAGTTCTTC.

The CDR3 loop reads CSVFTGVTYEQYF. CDR3 nucleotides: TGCAGCGTATTTACAGGGGTCACCTACGAGCAGTACTTC. The J gene is TRBJ2-7, the V gene TRBV29-1; 7 bases are shared with TRBD1. With V trimmed by 6 bases and J by 2 bases, 7 bases remained unmatched. CDR3 length: 13 residues. CDR1 is SQVTM and CDR2 is ANQGSEA in the germline V gene.

The chain joins TRBV7-8 to TRBJ1-5; 8 bases align to TRBD1. Germline CDR1 and CDR2: SGHVS and FQNEAQ. CDR3 length: 14 residues. J lost 8 bases, V lost 4 bases, and 7 bases had no gene match. The CDR3 is CASSSRQGTEPQHF. CDR3 bases: TGTGCCAGCAGCTCGCGACAGGGGACGGAGCCCCAGCATTTT.

The gene calls are TRBV19 and TRBJ1-3; D remains unclear. This CDR3 is built from 13 residues. Germline V lookup: CDR1 LNHDA, CDR2 SQIVND (reference sequence). Trimming took off 9 bases at V and 0 bases at J, with 9 bases between the two ends. The CDR3 region has the DNA TGTGCCAGCCAATTCAGCTCTGGAAACACCATATATTTT. Protein sequence: CASQFSSGNTIYF.

This chain joins TRBV5-1 and TRBJ1-5, with 7 positions matching TRBD1. Germline CDR1 reads SGHRS; CDR2 reads YFSETQ. V trimming: 3 bases; J trimming: 9 bases; junction bases outside the gene matches: 9. This CDR3 region has 14 residues. As DNA, the CDR3 is TGCGCCAGCAGCTCGGGGACAGCCCAATCGCCCCAGCATTTT. This sequence encodes CASSSGTAQSPQHF.

This clone was recorded once. The chain has TRBV7-2 and TRBJ1-6; unclear D gene. CDR1 and CDR2 (germline): SGHTA, FQGNSA. The CDR3 runs to 14 residues. The V end was cut by 4 bases, the J end by 11 bases, with 15 bases between. The CDR3 is CASSWGVLGAPLHF. The CDR3 nucleotides read TGTGCCAGCAGCTGGGGAGTCCTTGGGGCACCCCTCCACTTT.

This clone was detected a few times. V gene TRBV6-5 combines with J gene TRBJ1-2; TRBD1 is a possible D gene (6 bases). The CDR3 loop spans 14 amino acids. V was trimmed by 6 bases and J by 4 bases, leaving 15 bases between them. Germline lookup yields CDR1 MNHEY and CDR2 SVGAGI. The CDR3 spells CASSVGGGPYGYTF. DNA of the CDR3: TGTGCCAGCAGCGTCGGTGGGGGCCCCTATGGCTACACCTTC.